The 30 T cell receptor beta chains reported below all come from one sample, sequenced in a study of cytomegalovirus exposure and HLA in healthy donors. Assay used: immunoSEQ multiplex PCR; TCRdb lists only in-frame clones, some missing. Counted here are 200,000 to 250,000 clones, roughly 90% occurring once; the ten biggest clones make up approximately 12%. Sequencing input: PBMCs. These receptors came from a young man in good health and CMV-seropositive.

The rearrangement uses TRBV29-1 and TRBJ2-5, with 8 nucleotides matching TRBD2. CDR1 SQVTM and CDR2 ANQGSEA come from the germline V gene. CDR3 length: 14 residues. V was pared by 4 bases and J by 4 bases, with 8 bases of the junction left unmatched. The CDR3 spells CSVGVAGGGETQYF. The CDR3 bases are TGCAGCGTTGGCGTTGCGGGAGGAGGAGAGACCCAGTACTTC. The whole variable domain, filled in from reference TRBV29-1 and TRBJ2-5, reads SAVISQKPSRDICQRGTSLTIQCQVDSQVTMMFWYRQQPGQSLTLIATANQGSEATYESGFVIDKFPISRPNLTFSTLTVSNMSPEDSSIYLCSVGVAGGGETQYFGPGTRLLVL.

The gene calls are TRBV14 and TRBJ1-1; D unclear. V lost 1 base and J 7 bases, leaving 13 bases between the germline ends. Looked up from germline, CDR1 is SGHDN and CDR2 is FVKESK. CDR3 size: 14 residues. For the CDR3, the DNA is TGTGCCAGCAGCCAAGTTTTCCCTCCCCTTGAAGCTTTCTTT. Its protein product is CASSQVFPPLEAFF.

This chain uses TRBV2 with TRBJ1-5, with 8 nucleotides matching TRBD1. Looked up from germline, CDR1 is SNHLY and CDR2 is FYNNEI. The CDR3 has 14 amino acids. V dropped 7 bases and J dropped 7; count of bases not matched to a gene: 9. CDR3 nucleotide sequence: TGTGCCAGCACCGAGGGACAGGCGGGGCAGCCCCAGCATTTT. It translates to CASTEGQAGQPQHF.

This rearrangement joins TRBV30 to TRBJ1-5; no definite D call. There are 16 residues in the CDR3. Trimming shortened V by 3 bases and J by 0 bases, and 15 bases separated the two germline ends. Germline V gene data show CDR1 as GTSNPN and CDR2 as SVGIG (reference sequence). CDR3 DNA sequence: TGTGCCTGGAGAGGGAAATACACGAATAGCAATCAGCCCCAGCATTTT. It is translated as CAWRGKYTNSNQPQHF.

This chain links TRBV4-3 with TRBJ2-6; D is uncertain. CDR1 LGHNA and CDR2 YSLEER come from the germline V gene. This CDR3 comprises 15 residues. V lost 2 bases to trimming and J lost 4 bases, with 9 bases between them. Written as DNA, the CDR3 is TGCGCCAGCAGCCAATTAAGCTACGGGGCCAACGTCCTGACTTTC. Its translation is CASSQLSYGANVLTF.

The chain carries TRBV28 and TRBJ2-2, with 11 bases that match TRBD2. The germline V gene has CDR1 MDHEN and CDR2 SYDVKM. V lost 6 bases, J lost 3 bases, and 9 bases stayed unmatched. The CDR3 contains 17 residues. CDR3 DNA sequence: TGTGCCAGCAGGACTGATCCGGGACTAGCGGACACCGGGGAGCTGTTTTTT. Translating gives CASRTDPGLADTGELFF.

The gene calls are TRBV6-5 and TRBJ2-5; D gene unclear. The CDR3 spans 13 residues. Germline assignment: CDR1 MNHEY and CDR2 SVGAGI. Trimming removed 3 bases from V and 3 bases from J, with 8 bases in between. Written as DNA, the CDR3 is TGTGCCAGCAGTTATCACAGTAAAGAGACCCAGTACTTC. Translation gives CASSYHSKETQYF.

The chain couples TRBV7-3 to TRBJ2-1; 8 bases map to TRBD2. The CDR3 covers 13 residues. Looked up from germline, CDR1 is SGHTA and CDR2 is FQGTGA. Germline trimming cut 0 bases from V and 15 bases from J; bases unmatched to any gene: 7. CDR3 protein: CASSLTGSGSRFF. DNA of the CDR3: TGTGCCAGCAGCTTAACTGGGAGCGGGAGTCGGTTCTTC. Filled out from reference TRBV7-3 and TRBJ2-1, the complete variable domain reads GAGVSQTPSNKVTEKGKYVELRCDPISGHTALYWYRQSLGQGPEFLIYFQGTGAADDSGLPNDRFFAVRPEGSVSTLKIQRTERGDSAVYLCASSLTGSGSRFFGPGTRLTVL.

The CDR3 nucleotides are TGTGCCAGCAGTCCCCCGACAGTCTACCAAGAGACCCAGTACTTC. The encoded protein is CASSPPTVYQETQYF. This chain uses TRBV6-1 with TRBJ2-5; maybe TRBD1 (5 bases). From germline, CDR1 is MNHNS and CDR2 SASEGT. The V end was cut by 5 bases, the J end by 0 bases, with 13 bases between. CDR3 size: 15 residues.

The chain has TRBV2 and TRBJ1-5; TRBD1 matches at 8 bases. This CDR3 region has 15 residues. The germline V gene has CDR1 SNHLY and CDR2 FYNNEI. V shed 4 bases, J shed 6 bases, and the junction held 8 bases outside the gene matches. The CDR3 sequence: CASSAGQGGTQPQHF. The CDR3 DNA follows: TGTGCCAGCAGTGCCGGACAGGGCGGTACTCAGCCCCAGCATTTT.

The chain is built from TRBV27 and TRBJ2-1, with 12 bases aligning to TRBD1. CDR3 length: 15 residues. After removal of 6 bases from V and 8 bases from J, the junction contained 8 bases not matched to a gene. Per germline, CDR1 MNHEY and CDR2 SMNVEV (reference sequence). CDR3 sequence: CASSLGQGASDEQFF. CDR3 nucleotides: TGTGCCAGCAGCCTGGGACAGGGGGCGAGCGATGAGCAGTTCTTC.

The chain couples TRBV28 to TRBJ2-3; perhaps TRBD2 as D (5 bases). The CDR3 is 14 amino acids. Germline loops: CDR1 MDHEN, CDR2 SYDVKM. V lost 5 bases to trimming and J lost 6 bases, with 15 bases between them. CDR3 loop: CASSQRDSGDTQYF. The CDR3 DNA reads as TGTGCCAGCAGTCAACGGGATTCGGGGGATACGCAGTATTTT.

The chain carries TRBV6-5 and TRBJ2-1; possible D gene TRBD1, 5 bases. CDR3 size: 16 residues. The germline V and J ends were trimmed by 0 bases and 0 bases, with 9 bases remaining between them. Germline CDR1 and CDR2: MNHEY and SVGAGI. The CDR3 loop reads CASSYSGASSYNEQFF. The CDR3, as DNA: TGTGCCAGCAGTTACTCAGGGGCCAGCTCCTACAATGAGCAGTTCTTC.

This chain uses TRBV7-9 with TRBJ1-2, with D perhaps matching TRBD1 (6 bases). The CDR3 consists of 15 residues. Trimming removed 3 bases at V and 2 bases at J, with 13 bases between. Germline V gives CDR1 SEHNR, CDR2 FQNEAQ (reference sequence). Here the CDR3 DNA reads TGTGCCAGCAGCTTCACTGTTGGGGGCAACTATGGCTACACCTTC. Translated, it gives CASSFTVGGNYGYTF.

This chain links TRBV11-1 with TRBJ1-1; no reliable D call. Germline V lookup: CDR1 SGHAT, CDR2 FQDESV (reference sequence). The CDR3 length is 12 residues. V lost 1 base and J lost 7, with 7 bases in between. Here the CDR3 reads CASSLEQIEAFF. Written as DNA, the CDR3 is TGTGCCAGCAGCTTAGAACAGATTGAAGCTTTCTTT.

This chain connects TRBV30 to TRBJ1-5; the match to TRBD1 covers 11 bases. This CDR3 has 17 amino acids. Germline assignment: CDR1 GTSNPN and CDR2 SVGIG (reference sequence). Germline trimming cut 0 bases from V and 6 bases from J; bases unmatched to any gene: 10. The CDR3 protein is CAWSVPPGDRGVQPQHF. The CDR3, as DNA: TGTGCCTGGAGTGTTCCCCCCGGGGACAGGGGGGTTCAGCCCCAGCATTTT.

This sequence joins TRBV30 and TRBJ2-1; D is uncertain. The CDR3 sequence is 12 residues long. Germline CDR1 and CDR2: GTSNPN and SVGIG (reference sequence). The germline V and J ends were trimmed by 1 base and 12 bases, with 13 bases remaining between them. For the CDR3, the DNA is TGTGCCTGGAGTGACAAGACGGCCTTGCAGTTCTTC. It encodes CAWSDKTALQFF.

This rearrangement joins TRBV4-2 to TRBJ1-5, with 9 positions matching TRBD1. CDR3 length: 14 residues. The germline V gene has CDR1 LGHNA and CDR2 YNFKEQ. With 8 bases clipped from V and 6 bases from J, the junction kept 8 bases outside the gene matches. In DNA form, the CDR3 reads TGTGCCAGCCACGGACAGGGGAGGGCTCAGCCCCAGCATTTT. It encodes CASHGQGRAQPQHF.

The V call is TRBV27, the J call TRBJ2-7; maybe TRBD2 (6 bases). Per the germline V gene, CDR1 is MNHEY and CDR2 is SMNVEV (reference sequence). The CDR3 runs 13 residues. Trimming stripped 8 bases from V and 6 bases from J, with 17 bases between. CDR3 region: CASSLGGAGEQYF. The CDR3 coding sequence is TGTGCCAGCTCCCTGGGCGGGGCGGGCGAGCAGTACTTC.

V is TRBV7-6 and J is TRBJ2-5; D gene unclear. Germline V gene lookup returns CDR1 SGHVS and CDR2 FNYEAQ. V shed 5 bases and J shed 4 bases, with 14 bases lying between them. CDR3 length equals 14 residues. CDR3 protein: CASSPLWGSETQYF. The CDR3 DNA reads as TGTGCCAGCAGCCCATTGTGGGGATCAGAGACCCAGTACTTC.

The chain carries TRBV11-1 and TRBJ1-2; TRBD1 matches at 7 bases. Germline V lookup: CDR1 SGHAT, CDR2 FQDESV (reference sequence). V trimming: 5 bases; J trimming: 7 bases; junction bases outside the gene matches: 7. CDR3 length: 13 amino acids. For the CDR3, the DNA is TGTGCCAGCAGCCGAACAGGGGTCGGTGGCTACACCTTC. Its protein product is CASSRTGVGGYTF.

Only one count was recorded for this clone. The chain has TRBV27 and TRBJ2-2; 9 bases fit TRBD2. The CDR3 has 18 residues. CDR1 MNHEY and CDR2 SMNVEV come from the germline V gene (reference sequence). Trimming at V came to 4 bases and at J to 6 bases, leaving 15 bases not matched to a gene. The CDR3 nucleotides read TGTGCCAGCAGTTCAGCTGTTGTGACTAGCGGTCCGGCCGGGGAGCTGTTTTTT. Translation gives CASSSAVVTSGPAGELFF.

This sequence joins TRBV28 and TRBJ2-3; perhaps TRBD1 as D (5 bases). CDR3 length: 13 amino acids. The V gene's germline CDR1 is MDHEN and CDR2 SYDVKM. Trimming took off 11 bases at V and 2 bases at J, with 14 bases between the two ends. The CDR3 nucleotides read TGTGCCCATCGGCAGGGTCACACAGATACGCAGTATTTT. Its translation is CAHRQGHTDTQYF.

DNA for the CDR3: TGCGCCAGCAGCCCCGGACTAGCGGGAGGCCAAGAGACCCAGTACTTC. It yields the protein CASSPGLAGGQETQYF. The chain has TRBV5-1 and TRBJ2-5; 14 nucleotides line up with TRBD2. The CDR3 totals 16 residues. V lost 4 bases to trimming and J lost 1 base; unmatched junction nucleotides: 3. Germline CDR1 reads SGHRS; CDR2 reads YFSETQ.

The V call is TRBV5-6, the J call TRBJ2-3, with D possibly TRBD1 on 6 matching bases. The CDR3 is 15 residues long. Germline loops: CDR1 SGHDT, CDR2 YYEEEE. Trimming took 0 bases from V and 1 from J, leaving 9 bases between them. The CDR3 loop reads CASSLVGGGTDTQYF. The CDR3 DNA follows: TGTGCCAGCAGCTTGGTAGGGGGAGGCACAGATACGCAGTATTTT. Full variable domain (rest looked up from reference TRBV5-6 and TRBJ2-3): DAGVTQSPTHLIKTRGQQVTLRCSPKSGHDTVSWYQQALGQGPQFIFQYYEEEERQRGNFPDRFSGHQFPNYSSELNVNALLLGDSALYLCASSLVGGGTDTQYFGPGTRLTVL.

The chain recombines TRBV27 with TRBJ2-2, with TRBD2 matching 7 bases. The CDR3 sequence is 14 residues long. Germline V gene data show CDR1 as MNHEY and CDR2 as SMNVEV (reference sequence). Germline trimming cut 5 bases from V and 5 bases from J; bases unmatched to any gene: 5. The CDR3 here is CASSLAEATGELFF. CDR3 sequence (DNA): TGTGCCAGCAGTCTAGCGGAGGCAACCGGGGAGCTGTTTTTT.

The chain joins TRBV27 to TRBJ2-7; D uncertain. The ends were cut back, 0 bases at V and 3 bases at J, with 9 bases in the middle. Germline CDR1 reads MNHEY; CDR2 reads SMNVEV (reference sequence). CDR3 length: 14 amino acids. The CDR3 DNA reads as TGTGCCAGCAGTTTATCCACCCCCTTCTACGAGCAGTACTTC. Its protein product is CASSLSTPFYEQYF.

The J gene is TRBJ2-7, the V gene TRBV6-1; TRBD1 matches at 9 bases. The V gene's germline CDR1 is MNHNS and CDR2 SASEGT. The CDR3 covers 15 residues. J was trimmed by 6 bases and V by 4 bases; bases with no gene match: 10. CDR3 region: CASSGRRTGVGEQYF. The CDR3 DNA reads TGTGCCAGCAGTGGAAGAAGGACAGGGGTCGGCGAGCAGTACTTC.

About this clone: Other DNA variants within this sample encode the same CDR3. V is TRBV27 and J is TRBJ2-7, with TRBD1 matching over 7 bases. CDR1 is MNHEY, CDR2 SMNVEV, per germline (reference sequence). V dropped 5 bases and J dropped 3; count of bases not matched to a gene: 4. The CDR3 is 13 residues long. The CDR3 protein is CASSVGTDYEQYF. CDR3 nucleotides: TGTGCCAGCAGTGTTGGGACAGACTACGAGCAGTACTTC.

The V gene is TRBV6-1, the J gene TRBJ2-7; 10 bases agree with TRBD1. Germline V CDR1 and CDR2: MNHNS, SASEGT. The CDR3 contains 16 residues. V was clipped by 0 bases and J by 2 bases; unmatched bases: 4. The CDR3 is CASSEAMGQGTYEQYF. The DNA for the CDR3 is TGTGCCAGCAGTGAAGCGATGGGACAGGGGACCTACGAGCAGTACTTC.